This record concerns one TCR beta chain sequence. The antigen is unknown. This entry comes from a study of CD8+CD57+ T cells in acquired aplastic anemia. Study-wide background: Sorted CD4+ and CD8+ cells yielded about 3.1 ug of DNA on average. Healthy donor CD4+ samples were sequenced to a depth that averaged about 11 million reads.

According to the study, genomic DNA was the template for TCR beta VDJ and CDR3 profiling. TCRdb analysed the reads with MiXCR anew, one entry per CDR3 protein. The table records about 210,000 distinct CDR3 sequences, 60% to 65% of them present only once. Study conclusions and caveats: Patients and controls shared nearly 30 CD8+ CDR3 sequences, which appeared highly expressed in patients and within their immunodominant clones.

The germline V gene encodes CDR1 SNHLY and CDR2 FYNNEI. The V segment lost 6 bases and the J segment 8 bases; nucleotides outside the gene matches: 7. This CDR3 is built from 13 residues. J is TRBJ2-7 and V is TRBV2, with TRBD2 matching over 10 bases. This receptor was taken from a human donor in good health. Sequencing used sorted CD4+, CD8+, or CD8+CD57+ T cells (not recorded which) from PBMCs. Here the CDR3 reads CASRRTSGVQQYF. Here the CDR3 DNA reads TGTGCCAGCAGGCGAACTAGCGGGGTCCAGCAGTACTTC.